The clone carrying this TCR beta chain was recorded a few times. The antigen is not known. Every isolated RNA sample was fully reverse transcribed, so sequencing captured expressed TCRB transcripts. Profiled with immunoSEQ multiplex PCR; TCRdb holds only in-frame clones, not every one. This table holds over 700,000 clones, 17% found once. The sample originates from a study of beta chain features in type 1 diabetes. Regarding the study as a whole: PCR could preferentially amplify shorter templates, alike in patients and controls. For Type 1 diabetes patients, all four CD4+ subsets carried TCRB CDR3s that were moderately but significantly shorter. Cells carrying high TCR expression could end up over-represented when cDNA is sequenced.

Germline V gives CDR1 MNHEY, CDR2 SMNVEV (reference sequence). Trimming removed 0 bases at V and 1 base at J, with 9 bases between. This CDR3 spans 15 amino acids. A sort by CD45RO/CCR7/CD25/CD127/CD95/CD27 yielded CD4+ naive, central memory, regulatory and stem cell-like memory cells. The sample was naive CD4+ T cells from blood. The V gene is TRBV27, the J gene TRBJ1-1; TRBD1 might be the D (6 bases). This receptor was identified in a woman between 18 and 29 years old in good health. CDR3 nucleotide sequence: TGTGCCAGCAGTTTATCCGCGACAGGGAACACTGAAGCTTTCTTT. Protein sequence: CASSLSATGNTEAFF.